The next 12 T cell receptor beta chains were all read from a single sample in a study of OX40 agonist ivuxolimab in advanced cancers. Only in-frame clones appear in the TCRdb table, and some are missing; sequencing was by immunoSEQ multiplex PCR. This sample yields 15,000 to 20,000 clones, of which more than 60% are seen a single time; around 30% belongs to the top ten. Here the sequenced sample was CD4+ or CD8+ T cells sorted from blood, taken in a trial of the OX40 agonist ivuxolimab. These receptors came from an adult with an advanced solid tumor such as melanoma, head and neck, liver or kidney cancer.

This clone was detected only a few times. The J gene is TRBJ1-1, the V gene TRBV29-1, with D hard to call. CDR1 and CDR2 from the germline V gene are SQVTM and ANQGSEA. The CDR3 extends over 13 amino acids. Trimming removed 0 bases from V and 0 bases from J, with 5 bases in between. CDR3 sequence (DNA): TGCAGCGTTGAAGATACAGTGAACACTGAAGCTTTCTTT. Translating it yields CSVEDTVNTEAFF. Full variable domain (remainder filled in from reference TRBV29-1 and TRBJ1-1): SAVISQKPSRDICQRGTSLTIQCQVDSQVTMMFWYRQQPGQSLTLIATANQGSEATYESGFVIDKFPISRPNLTFSTLTVSNMSPEDSSIYLCSVEDTVNTEAFFGQGTRLTVV.

The CDR3 sequence: CAQQEVYQETQYF. In nucleotides, the CDR3 is TGTGCCCAGCAAGAGGTGTACCAAGAGACCCAGTACTTC. The genes are TRBV2 and TRBJ2-5; D not resolved. V shed 11 bases and J shed 0 bases, with 13 bases lying between them. CDR1 is SNHLY and CDR2 is FYNNEI in the germline V gene. This CDR3 has 13 residues.

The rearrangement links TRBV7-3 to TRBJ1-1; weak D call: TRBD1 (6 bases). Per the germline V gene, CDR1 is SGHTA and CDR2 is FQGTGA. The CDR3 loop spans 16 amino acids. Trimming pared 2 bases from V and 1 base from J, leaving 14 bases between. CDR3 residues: CASSLGPRQENTEAFF. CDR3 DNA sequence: TGTGCCAGCAGCTTAGGACCTAGACAGGAGAACACTGAAGCTTTCTTT.

The CDR3, as DNA: TGTGCCAGCAGCTTAGAAGGCACAGATACGCAGTATTTT. Amino acid sequence: CASSLEGTDTQYF. The chain recombines TRBV13 with TRBJ2-3; D is uncertain. Trimming left V 1 base short and J 1 base short, with 3 bases between. The CDR3 has 13 residues. CDR1 PRHDT and CDR2 FYEKMQ come from the germline V gene (reference sequence). The full variable domain, with the rest looked up from reference TRBV13 and TRBJ2-3, is AAGVIQSPRHLIKEKRETATLKCYPIPRHDTVYWYQQGPGQDPQFLISFYEKMQSDKGSIPDRFSAQQFSDYHSELNMSSLELGDSALYFCASSLEGTDTQYFGPGTRLTVL.

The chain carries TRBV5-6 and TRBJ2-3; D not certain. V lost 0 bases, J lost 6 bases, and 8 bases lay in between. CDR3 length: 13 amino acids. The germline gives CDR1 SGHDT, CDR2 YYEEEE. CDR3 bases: TGTGCCAGCAGCTTGGAGATGGGGGATACGCAGTATTTT. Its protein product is CASSLEMGDTQYF. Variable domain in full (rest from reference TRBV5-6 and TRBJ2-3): DAGVTQSPTHLIKTRGQQVTLRCSPKSGHDTVSWYQQALGQGPQFIFQYYEEEERQRGNFPDRFSGHQFPNYSSELNVNALLLGDSALYLCASSLEMGDTQYFGPGTRLTVL.

The chain's CDR3 is CASSYSLDGGNEQFF. For the CDR3, the DNA is TGTGCCAGCAGTTACTCCCTAGACGGAGGGAATGAGCAGTTCTTC. This chain connects TRBV6-5 to TRBJ2-1; possible D gene TRBD2, 6 bases. V was cut by 0 bases and J by 7 bases, with 13 bases left in between. The CDR3 spans 15 residues. The germline V gene has CDR1 MNHEY and CDR2 SVGAGI.

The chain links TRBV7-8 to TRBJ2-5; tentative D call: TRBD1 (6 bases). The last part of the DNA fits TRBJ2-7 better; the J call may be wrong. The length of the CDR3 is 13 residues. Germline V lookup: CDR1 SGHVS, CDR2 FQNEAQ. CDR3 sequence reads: CASSPPTGYEQYF. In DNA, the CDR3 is TGTGCCAGCAGCCCTCCTACAGGGTACGAGCAGTACTTC.

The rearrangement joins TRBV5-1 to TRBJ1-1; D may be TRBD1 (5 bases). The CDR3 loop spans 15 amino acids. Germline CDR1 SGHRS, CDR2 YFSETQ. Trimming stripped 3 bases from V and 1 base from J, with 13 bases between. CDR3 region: CASSWAGGENTEAFF. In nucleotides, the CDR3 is TGCGCCAGCAGCTGGGCTGGGGGTGAGAACACTGAAGCTTTCTTT.

CDR3 sequence reads: CASSAPWGTSEASTDTQYF. The CDR3 bases are TGTGCCAGCAGCGCTCCCTGGGGTACTAGCGAAGCTAGCACAGATACGCAGTATTTT. V is TRBV9 and J is TRBJ2-3; 7 bases fit TRBD2. The germline V gene encodes CDR1 SGDLS and CDR2 YYNGEE. The CDR3 has 19 residues. V gave up 3 bases and J gave up 0 bases; unmatched junction bases: 16. Combining the CDR3 with reference TRBV9 and TRBJ2-3 gives the whole variable domain DSGVTQTPKHLITATGQRVTLRCSPRSGDLSVYWYQQSLDQGLQFLIQYYNGEERAKGNILERFSAQQFPDLHSELNLSSLELGDSALYFCASSAPWGTSEASTDTQYFGPGTRLTVL.

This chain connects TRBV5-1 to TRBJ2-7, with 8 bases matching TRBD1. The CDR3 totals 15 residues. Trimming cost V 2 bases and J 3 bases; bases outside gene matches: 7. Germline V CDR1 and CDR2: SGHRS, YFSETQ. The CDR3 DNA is TGCGCCAGCAGCTTAGGACAGGGTCGCCGCTACGAGCAGTACTTC. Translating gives CASSLGQGRRYEQYF.

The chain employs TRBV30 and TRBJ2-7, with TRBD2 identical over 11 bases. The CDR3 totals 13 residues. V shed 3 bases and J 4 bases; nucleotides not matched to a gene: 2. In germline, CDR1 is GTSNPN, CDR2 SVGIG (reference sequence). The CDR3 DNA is TGTGCCTGGAGGACTAGCGGGACATACGAGCAGTACTTC. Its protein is CAWRTSGTYEQYF.

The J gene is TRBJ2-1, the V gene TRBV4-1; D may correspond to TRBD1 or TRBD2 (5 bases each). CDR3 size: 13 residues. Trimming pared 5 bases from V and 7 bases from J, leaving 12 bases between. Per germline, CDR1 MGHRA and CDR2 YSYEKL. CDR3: CASSSGAGNEQFF. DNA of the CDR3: TGCGCCAGCAGCTCCGGGGCCGGGAATGAGCAGTTCTTC.